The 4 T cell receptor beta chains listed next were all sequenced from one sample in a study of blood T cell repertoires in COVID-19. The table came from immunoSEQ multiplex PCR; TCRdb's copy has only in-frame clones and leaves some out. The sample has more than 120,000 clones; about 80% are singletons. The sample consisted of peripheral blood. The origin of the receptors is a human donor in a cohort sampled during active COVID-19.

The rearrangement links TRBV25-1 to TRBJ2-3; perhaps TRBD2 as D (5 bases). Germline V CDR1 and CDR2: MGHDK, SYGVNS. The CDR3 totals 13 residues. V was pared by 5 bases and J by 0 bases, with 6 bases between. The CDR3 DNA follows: TGTGCCAGCAGTAGAGGGAGCACAGATACGCAGTATTTT. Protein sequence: CASSRGSTDTQYF.

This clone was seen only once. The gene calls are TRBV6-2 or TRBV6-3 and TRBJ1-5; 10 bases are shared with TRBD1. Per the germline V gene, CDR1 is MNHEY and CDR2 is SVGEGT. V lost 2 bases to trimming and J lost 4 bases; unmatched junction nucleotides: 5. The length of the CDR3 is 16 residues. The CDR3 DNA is TGTGCCAGCAGTTACACCCGGACAGGGGGGAATCAGCCCCAGCATTTT. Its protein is CASSYTRTGGNQPQHF.

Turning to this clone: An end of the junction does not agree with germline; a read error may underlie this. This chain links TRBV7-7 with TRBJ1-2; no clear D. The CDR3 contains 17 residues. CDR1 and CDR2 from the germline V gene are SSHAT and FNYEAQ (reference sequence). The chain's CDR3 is CASSLAWQQRESVGYTF. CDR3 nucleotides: TGTGCTAGCAGCTTAGCATGGCAGCAGCGGGAATCGGTAGGCTACACCTTC.

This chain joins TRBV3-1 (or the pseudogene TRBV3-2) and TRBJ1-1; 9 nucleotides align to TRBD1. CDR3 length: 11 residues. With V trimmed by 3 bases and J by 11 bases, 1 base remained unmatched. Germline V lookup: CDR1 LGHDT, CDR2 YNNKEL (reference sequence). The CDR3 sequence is CASSHTGGAFF. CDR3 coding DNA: TGTGCCAGCAGCCACACAGGGGGCGCTTTCTTT.